This TCR beta chain derives from a study of TIL therapy for anti-PD-1-resistant metastatic lung cancer. Time point meaning: pre-treatment sample, taken before nivolumab and TIL therapy. Pleural nodules or supraclavicular lymph nodes made up most of the excised metastases sampled. The immunoSEQ assay was v3. Assay: immunoSEQ multiplex PCR; the TCRdb copy retains only in-frame clones and omits some. The profile shows approximately 97,000 clones, around three fifths of them singletons. Germline CDR1 is SEHNR and CDR2 is FQNEAQ (reference sequence). V lost 6 bases, J lost 5 bases, and 14 bases lay in between. This CDR3 spans 15 amino acids. The sample holds many counts of this clone.

The receptor was derived from a person between 30 and 79 years old with non-small cell lung cancer. The chain combines TRBV7-9 with TRBJ1-6; possible D gene TRBD1, 5 bases. Sequences were derived from tumor tissue, sampled at baseline. DNA of the CDR3: TGTGCCAGCAGTGAACGGGGGGGGGATAATTCACCCCTCCACTTT. It is translated as CASSERGGDNSPLHF.